A single sample gave rise to the 31 T cell receptor beta chains below, sequenced in a study of T cells in Graves' hyperthyroidism and ophthalmopathy. TCR beta CDR3 regions were amplified from RNA transcripts. TCR CDR3 regions were first amplified by RT-PCR with HTBI primers. MiXCR was run by TCRdb on the multiplex PCR reads, yielding one entry per CDR3 protein. The sample lists around 560,000 distinct CDR3 sequences, approximately 15% occurring once. Material for sequencing was blood. Source of these receptors: a young woman with Graves' hyperthyroidism.

This clonotype came up many times. The chain employs TRBV7-3 and TRBJ2-3, with 7 bases aligning to TRBD2. Trimming cost V 5 bases and J 5 bases; bases outside gene matches: 7. Germline-derived CDR1 and CDR2 are SGHTA and FQGTGA. This CDR3 is 14 amino acids long. The CDR3, as DNA: TGTGCCAGCAGCCAAAGGGGCGGGGGAGATACGCAGTATTTT. Translating it yields CASSQRGGGDTQYF.

This clonotype was observed a handful of times. This chain links TRBV6-1 with TRBJ1-5, with a tentative D call TRBD1 (6 bases). This CDR3 comprises 14 residues. Per germline, CDR1 MNHNS and CDR2 SASEGT. V gave up 5 bases and J gave up 4 bases, with 12 bases separating them. The CDR3, as DNA: TGTGCCAGCAGTTCTGGGACAAATAATCAGCCCCAGCATTTT. As protein: CASSSGTNNQPQHF.

This clonotype appeared many times. V is TRBV20-1 and J is TRBJ2-2, with 8 bases identical to TRBD1. Germline-derived CDR1 and CDR2 are DFQATT and SNEGSKA (reference sequence). The ends lost 1 base at V and 3 bases at J; junction bases unmatched: 7. The CDR3 loop spans 16 amino acids. The CDR3 protein is CSARGDRGGDTGELFF. CDR3 DNA: TGCAGTGCTAGAGGTGACAGGGGCGGAGACACCGGGGAGCTGTTTTTT.

This clonotype was observed many times. The CDR3 region has the DNA TGTGCCAGCAGGTCTTACTCTAGTCCCACGGGACTCTACGAGCAGTACTTC. Amino acid sequence: CASRSYSSPTGLYEQYF. The chain links TRBV28 to TRBJ2-7; D is perhaps TRBD2 (6 bases). CDR1 and CDR2 from the germline V gene are MDHEN and SYDVKM. V was clipped by 6 bases and J by 3 bases, with 24 bases between them. CDR3 length equals 17 residues.

The chain recombines TRBV20-1 with TRBJ2-3, with 14 bases fitting TRBD2. The CDR3 runs 16 residues. The germline gives CDR1 DFQATT, CDR2 SNEGSKA (reference sequence). The CDR3 coding sequence is TGCAATGCCCATAGACTAGCGGGGGGGCTGAGAGATACGCAGTATTTT. It yields the protein CNAHRLAGGLRDTQYF.

V and J are TRBV12-5 and TRBJ1-1; D is perhaps TRBD1 (5 bases). CDR1 and CDR2 from the germline V gene are LGHNT and FRNRAP. CDR3 length: 13 residues. V gave up 0 bases and J gave up 5 bases, with 7 bases separating them. The CDR3 DNA reads TGTGCTAGTGGTTTGGTACGGGGGACTGAAGCTTTCTTT. It specifies CASGLVRGTEAFF.

This clonotype was seen at least ten times. Here the CDR3 reads CASSYVKNTEAFF. The CDR3 DNA reads TGTGCCAGCAGTTACGTCAAGAACACTGAAGCTTTCTTT. This chain uses TRBV6-6 with TRBJ1-1, with D unresolved. The CDR3 runs 13 residues. Germline CDR1 and CDR2: MNHNY and SVGAGI (reference sequence). The germline V and J ends were trimmed by 2 bases and 1 base, with 5 bases remaining between them.

The chain carries TRBV4-1 and TRBJ1-1; 9 nucleotides line up with TRBD1. Germline trimming cut 4 bases from V and 8 bases from J; bases unmatched to any gene: 14. This CDR3 comprises 16 residues. Germline CDR1 and CDR2: MGHRA and YSYEKL. The CDR3: CASSLGTGRSPAEAFF. The CDR3, as DNA: TGCGCCAGCAGCCTAGGGACAGGGAGGAGTCCTGCGGAAGCTTTCTTT.

This clonotype appeared many times. The gene calls are TRBV7-9 and TRBJ2-3; TRBD1 matches 10 bases. The germline CDR1 and CDR2 sequences are SEHNR and FQNEAQ (reference sequence). With 3 bases clipped from V and 5 bases from J, the junction kept 2 bases outside the gene matches. This CDR3 spans 14 amino acids. In DNA form, the CDR3 reads TGTGCCAGCAGCTTCGGACAGGGGGGAGATACGCAGTATTTT. It is translated as CASSFGQGGDTQYF. Based on the CDR3 plus reference TRBV7-9 and TRBJ2-3, the full variable domain is DTGVSQNPRHKITKRGQNVTFRCDPISEHNRLYWYRQTLGQGPEFLTYFQNEAQLEKSRLLSDRFSAERPKGSFSTLEIQRTEQGDSAMYLCASSFGQGGDTQYFGPGTRLTVL.

In its sample, this clonotype was seen many times. The rearrangement joins TRBV7-9 to TRBJ2-1; 10 bases are shared with TRBD1. J lost 4 bases, V lost 6 bases, and 6 bases had no gene match. This CDR3 is 15 amino acids long. Per germline, CDR1 SEHNR and CDR2 FQNEAQ (reference sequence). Here the CDR3 reads CASRSTGGPYNEQFF. The CDR3, as DNA: TGTGCCAGCAGGTCGACAGGGGGCCCTTACAATGAGCAGTTCTTC.

This clonotype was recorded many times. CDR3 in DNA: TGCAGCGTGCAGCGGGGGGTAGATACGCAGTATTTT. As protein: CSVQRGVDTQYF. The V gene is TRBV29-1, the J gene TRBJ2-3, with 9 positions matching TRBD2. The J segment lost 5 bases and the V segment lost 6 bases, leaving 3 bases of the junction unmatched. The CDR3 length is 12 residues. Germline CDR1 is SQVTM and CDR2 is ANQGSEA.

This clonotype turned up a few times. The J gene is TRBJ2-2, the V gene TRBV5-1; 9 bases match TRBD1. This CDR3 has 17 amino acids. The J segment lost 5 bases and the V segment lost 8 bases, leaving 16 bases of the junction unmatched. CDR1 and CDR2 (germline): SGHRS, YFSETQ. CDR3 DNA sequence: TGCGCCAGTTCCCCCCAAACAGGGGGCCGGGGGACCGGGGAGCTGTTTTTT. Translation gives CASSPQTGGRGTGELFF.

The chain has TRBV9 and TRBJ2-3; 10 positions match TRBD2. CDR1 and CDR2 from the germline V gene are SGDLS and YYNGEE. This CDR3 is built from 14 residues. V shed 7 bases, J shed 3 bases, and the junction held 5 bases outside the gene matches. Here the CDR3 DNA reads TGTGCCAGCGGTGGGACTAGCGCAACAGATACGCAGTATTTT. This gives the protein CASGGTSATDTQYF.

This clonotype was seen at least ten times. V usage is TRBV20-1 and J usage is TRBJ2-7, with TRBD2 identical over 15 bases. CDR3 length equals 16 residues. The V segment lost 6 bases and the J segment 3 bases; nucleotides outside the gene matches: 9. CDR1 and CDR2 from the germline V gene are DFQATT and SNEGSKA (reference sequence). This chain's CDR3 is CSATGLAGGSGYEQYF. The CDR3 DNA follows: TGCAGTGCGACGGGACTAGCGGGAGGCTCCGGCTACGAGCAGTACTTC.

This clonotype was seen a few times. The chain couples TRBV20-1 to TRBJ1-4; tentative D call: TRBD1 (5 bases). The CDR3 is made up of 14 amino acids. Germline CDR1 DFQATT, CDR2 SNEGSKA (reference sequence). Deletions cut 7 bases from V and 8 bases from J, with 20 bases between. CDR3 protein: CSVVRDPGREKLFF. The CDR3 coding sequence is TGCAGTGTCGTCCGGGACCCAGGGCGAGAAAAACTGTTTTTT.

The genes are TRBV29-1 and TRBJ2-7, with 13 nucleotides matching TRBD2. The V and J ends lost 4 bases and 8 bases, in that order; junction bases with no gene match: 8. CDR1 SQVTM and CDR2 ANQGSEA come from the germline V gene. CDR3 length: 14 residues. This CDR3 reads CSVGWTSGSRKQYF. The CDR3 region has the DNA TGCAGCGTTGGATGGACTAGCGGGAGTCGTAAGCAGTACTTC.

This rearrangement joins TRBV3-1 to TRBJ1-1; 7 bases fit TRBD1. J was trimmed by 1 base and V by 0 bases; bases with no gene match: 5. Germline assignment: CDR1 LGHDT and CDR2 YNNKEL (reference sequence). This CDR3 has 16 amino acids. The CDR3 nucleotides are TGTGCCAGCAGCCAAGAAGGGGGCTCTTCGAACACTGAAGCTTTCTTT. It codes for CASSQEGGSSNTEAFF.

Note on this clonotype: This sequence may be a read error, since a much larger clone differs from it by one base. J is TRBJ2-7 and V is TRBV7-9; unclear D gene. In germline, CDR1 is SEHNR, CDR2 FQNEAQ (reference sequence). CDR3 length: 13 amino acids. The CDR3 here is CASILGRIYEQYF. CDR3 DNA sequence: TGTGCCAGCATCTTAGGACGGATCTACGAGCAGTACTTC.

This clonotype was observed a handful of times. The chain combines TRBV4-2 with TRBJ2-1; D gene unclear. The germline V gene has CDR1 LGHNA and CDR2 YNFKEQ. Deletions cut 0 bases from V and 9 bases from J, with 15 bases between. The CDR3 runs 15 residues. CDR3 region: CASSQEVQAWFEQFF. For the CDR3, the DNA is TGTGCCAGCAGCCAAGAGGTTCAGGCGTGGTTTGAGCAGTTCTTC.

This rearrangement joins TRBV6-5 to TRBJ1-2; 8 bases are shared with TRBD1. J was trimmed by 2 bases and V by 4 bases; bases with no gene match: 6. Germline-derived CDR1 and CDR2 are MNHEY and SVGAGI. CDR3 length: 15 amino acids. The CDR3 DNA reads TGTGCCAGCAGTTCTCAGGGGGCGCCCAACTATGGCTACACCTTC. Protein product: CASSSQGAPNYGYTF.

There are a few counts of this clonotype. A much larger clone lies a single base off, so this may be a read error. The gene calls are TRBV2 and TRBJ1-1; D is unresolved. Trimming shortened V by 4 bases and J by 4 bases, and 10 bases separated the two germline ends. Germline CDR1 reads SNHLY; CDR2 reads FYNNEI. CDR3 length equals 13 residues. This chain's CDR3 is CASSGDGSTEAFF. CDR3 coding DNA: TGTGCCAGCAGTGGTGACGGGAGCACTGAAGCTTTCTTT. Together with reference TRBV2 and TRBJ1-1, the CDR3 gives the full variable domain: EPEVTQTPSHQVTQMGQEVILRCVPISNHLYFYWYRQILGQKVEFLVSFYNNEISEKSEIFDDQFSVERPDGSNFTLKIRSTKLEDSAMYFCASSGDGSTEAFFGQGTRLTVV.

The sample holds a few counts of this clonotype. The genes are TRBV15 and TRBJ1-1, with 9 bases identical to TRBD1. The CDR3 length is 16 residues. Germline CDR1 is LNHNV and CDR2 is YYDKDF (reference sequence). Trimming took 1 base from V and 3 from J; bases not matched to a gene: 6. CDR3 loop: CATSRGRQGVYTEAFF. As DNA, the CDR3 is TGTGCCACCAGCAGAGGACGACAGGGGGTATACACTGAAGCTTTCTTT.

This clonotype was observed a few times. This chain links TRBV7-9 with TRBJ2-1; 11 bases line up with TRBD2. With V trimmed by 5 bases and J by 2 bases, 11 bases remained unmatched. CDR3 length: 18 residues. Per germline, CDR1 SEHNR and CDR2 FQNEAQ (reference sequence). CDR3 residues: CASSPRGSGGVAYNEQFF. CDR3 DNA sequence: TGTGCCAGCAGCCCAAGGGGTAGCGGGGGGGTCGCCTACAATGAGCAGTTCTTC.

This clonotype has a count of ten or more. This chain joins TRBV10-2 and TRBJ2-5, with 8 bases identical to TRBD2. The CDR3 length is 13 residues. Trimming removed 2 bases from V and 4 bases from J; junction bases left unmatched: 0. Germline-derived CDR1 and CDR2 are WSHSY and SAAADI. The CDR3 region is CASSETSGETQYF. CDR3 in DNA: TGCGCCAGCAGTGAGACTAGCGGAGAGACCCAGTACTTC.

At least ten counts were recorded for this clonotype. The chain uses TRBV20-1 and TRBJ2-5; a weak D match, TRBD2 (6 bases). Trimming took 5 bases from V and 2 from J, leaving 9 bases between them. The CDR3 length is 12 residues. Germline V CDR1 and CDR2: DFQATT, SNEGSKA (reference sequence). DNA of the CDR3: TGCAGTGCTGTCGGGACTCAAGAGACCCAGTACTTC. It encodes CSAVGTQETQYF.

The chain links TRBV6-1 to TRBJ2-1, with D tentatively TRBD1 or TRBD2 (5 bases each). The CDR3 length is 16 residues. Looked up from germline, CDR1 is MNHNS and CDR2 is SASEGT. Trimming took 3 bases from V and 7 from J, leaving 19 bases between them. This CDR3 reads CASSDSASSGPNEQFF. CDR3 coding DNA: TGTGCCAGCAGTGACTCGGCTAGCTCGGGACCGAATGAGCAGTTCTTC.

This clonotype was detected ten times or more. V is TRBV27 and J is TRBJ1-5; perhaps TRBD1 as D (5 bases). Trimming stripped 5 bases from V and 4 bases from J, with 18 bases between. Germline-derived CDR1 and CDR2 are MNHEY and SMNVEV (reference sequence). This CDR3 contains 16 residues. The CDR3: CASSDRRGSSNQPQHF. CDR3 coding DNA: TGTGCCAGCAGTGATCGACGGGGCTCTAGTAATCAGCCCCAGCATTTT.

V usage is TRBV28 and J usage is TRBJ2-3; D call uncertain. This CDR3 region has 14 residues. Germline CDR1 reads MDHEN; CDR2 reads SYDVKM. The ends were cut back, 8 bases at V and 6 bases at J, with 18 bases in the middle. The CDR3: CASAPPAPQDTQYF. The CDR3, as DNA: TGTGCCAGCGCCCCCCCGGCCCCGCAGGATACGCAGTATTTT.

The chain employs TRBV6-1 and TRBJ1-2; 11 bases agree with TRBD1. CDR1 MNHNS and CDR2 SASEGT come from the germline V gene. The CDR3 covers 14 residues. Trimming removed 7 bases from V and 2 bases from J; junction bases left unmatched: 3. CDR3 in amino acids: CASTRTGGNYGYTF. The DNA of the CDR3 is TGTGCCAGCACAAGGACAGGGGGCAACTATGGCTACACCTTC.

This clonotype was seen ten or more times. The J gene is TRBJ2-1, the V gene TRBV5-1, with 9 bases that match TRBD1. Germline assignment: CDR1 SGHRS and CDR2 YFSETQ. V lost 2 bases, J lost 8 bases, and 8 bases stayed unmatched. This CDR3 is 15 amino acids long. CDR3 protein: CASSFRQGVQDEQFF. Here the CDR3 DNA reads TGCGCCAGCAGCTTCAGACAGGGGGTACAAGATGAGCAGTTCTTC.

This clonotype was seen only a few times. The chain recombines TRBV7-2 with TRBJ1-2; D gene ambiguous. Looked up from germline, CDR1 is SGHTA and CDR2 is FQGNSA. The V end lost 5 bases, the J end lost 2 bases, and 9 bases lay between the germline ends. The CDR3 loop spans 13 amino acids. The CDR3 DNA reads TGTGCCAGCAGCCGTCCGGGAAACTATGGCTACACCTTC. Its protein is CASSRPGNYGYTF. Supplemented by reference TRBV7-2 and TRBJ1-2, the full variable domain reads GAGVSQSPSNKVTEKGKDVELRCDPISGHTALYWYRQSLGQGLEFLIYFQGNSAPDKSGLPSDRFSAERTGGSVSTLTIQRTQQEDSAVYLCASSRPGNYGYTFGSGTRLTVV.